The clone carrying this T cell receptor beta chain was found many times. The sample belongs to a study of blood T cells in healthy people across ages. CDR1 is SEHNR, CDR2 FQNEAQ, per germline (reference sequence). V shed 6 bases, J shed 1 base, and the junction held 6 bases outside the gene matches. This CDR3 region has 14 residues. Primers used in a second PCR of about 6 to 11 cycles were a sample-barcoded 5' primer and a J-beta primer mix. MiXCR was run by TCRdb on the 5' RACE reads, yielding one entry per CDR3 protein. The sample lists some 1 million distinct CDR3 sequences, under 55% occurring once.

The clonotype comes from a woman aged 55-69 years in good health. The chain carries TRBV7-9 and TRBJ2-7; TRBD1 aligns across 7 bases. The sample was blood. The CDR3 DNA follows: TGTGCCAGCAGTTCCCGGGACAGTTCCTACGAGCAGTACTTC. Amino acids: CASSSRDSSYEQYF. The full variable domain, rest sourced from reference TRBV7-9 and TRBJ2-7, is DTGVSQNPRHKITKRGQNVTFRCDPISEHNRLYWYRQTLGQGPEFLTYFQNEAQLEKSRLLSDRFSAERPKGSFSTLEIQRTEQGDSAMYLCASSSRDSSYEQYFGPGTRLTVT.